This TCR beta chain was recovered during a study of T-cell memory formation after mild COVID-19 (dated by TCRdb to about 2021). Looking at the study overall: Most TCR sequence clusters were specific to one of the two donors. Longitudinal TCRalpha and TCRbeta repertoire sequencing tracked T-cell clones expanding and contracting after mild COVID-19 in two donors. The cohort comprised two young, previously healthy adult volunteers, one female and one male. The paper as a whole reports these results and caveats: Some responding clones were detected in pre-infection memory, suggesting pre-existing cross-reactive memory T cells joined the SARS-CoV-2 response. From day 15 to 85, contracting clones showed balanced CD4/CD8 phenotypes, whereas a second wave of clones that expanded from day 15 to 37 leaned towards CD4+. Only a couple of mild cases were covered in the study, and larger cohorts including severe cases with pre-infection samples were considered necessary. Contracting CD4+ clones appeared mostly in the CM and EM memory subsets, whereas CD8+ clones were enriched in EMRA. The second-wave clones that peaked on day 37 were not confirmed to be SARS-CoV-2 specific.

This clonotype has more than one count but fewer than ten. The antigen it recognizes is unknown. No base-level quality is on record; no much larger clone is a single base apart. Sequencing was performed on an Illumina NovaSeq 6000. cDNA libraries for TCRalpha and TCRbeta were prepared by 5'RACE using constant-segment primers, with sample barcodes and unique molecular identifiers added. RNA was extracted from every sample with Trizol reagent. Amplification of the libraries took two PCR steps, and the second step added a second sample barcode plus Illumina TruSeq adapters. The libraries were sequenced on an Illumina NovaSeq using 2 x 150 bp paired-end reads. From the authors' description of their analysis: With migec v1.2.7, reads were demultiplexed and then collapsed into UMI-guided consensus sequences. Using mixcr v2.1.11, UMI consensuses were aligned to TRA and TRB V and J templates and then assembled into clonotypes. A clonotype was counted as expanded or contracted only when both edgeR and NoisET called the clonotype significant, with the noise models trained on biological replicates. For edgeR calls, a false discovery rate-adjusted p below 0.01 and a log2 fold-change threshold of 1 were applied. As an exploratory analysis of dynamics, PCA with hierarchical clustering was applied to max-normalized trajectories of the 1000 most abundant clonotypes. Each responding clone was given a CD4 or CD8 phenotype based on the CD4+ and CD8+ repertoires, which had been sequenced separately. TCRdb reprocessing: public reads trimmed at Q25 with fastp, clones called with MiXCR, in-frame beta chains kept. CDR3 protein duplicates are merged, each entry listing the most common genes and DNA. These V and J calls derive from TCRdb rather than the authors' analysis. For this sample there are about 90,000 distinct CDR3 sequences; about 13% appear just once. The ten most abundant clones make up over 25% of the sample.

Ficoll-Paque density gradient centrifugation was the method used to isolate PBMCs. As encoded in the germline V gene (reference sequence), CDR1 is DFQATT while CDR2 is SNEGSKA. The CDR3 has 13 amino acids, counting the end cysteine and phenylalanine. The only DNA kept is the CDR3, 39 bases in frame from the first base. Trimming removed 5 bases from V and 7 bases from J; the gene matches leave 10 bases unexplained. Sequencing was performed on PBMCs or a T cell subset sorted from them (not recorded which). This TCR came from an adult woman who had mild COVID-19 (a few samples of this study predate the infection). The sample titles of this study are shuffled in the database, so cell type and time point are left out; the donor was told from shared clones. The chain employs TRBV20-1 and TRBJ1-1; TRBD1 agrees with 7 junctional bases. Here the CDR3 is given as CSAQRDSSLEAFF. The sequenced DNA: TGCAGTGCTCAAAGGGACAGTAGTCTTGAAGCTTTCTTT.